The sequence of this TCR beta chain was determined in a study of T cell responses to AZD1222 COVID-19 vaccine. Study-level points and caveats: Clonal diversity was possibly underestimated, and the donors were mostly white British, with more females. The study found vaccine-associated CD4 TCRs spanning spike, dominant at 160-218 and 743-854. AZD1222 recipients seropositive at baseline numbered only six or seven. Spike-specific TCR breadth and depth grew following two AZD1222 doses.

About this clone itself: Its antigen is not identified.

V lost 7 bases, J lost 0 bases, and 22 bases lay in between. In germline, CDR1 is MDHEN, CDR2 SYDVKM. The CDR3 sequence is 18 residues long. Clones were read by immunoSEQ multiplex PCR, and TCRdb kept only the in-frame ones, dropping some. The data contain around 170,000 clones, approximately 91% of them singletons. The TCR sequence derives from an adult in good health. J is TRBJ2-1 and V is TRBV28, with a tentative D call TRBD2 (5 bases). Sequenced here: peripheral blood, sampled on day 0 of AZD1222 vaccination. CDR3 amino acids: CASIGLAWVKSSYNEQFF. In DNA form, the CDR3 reads TGTGCCAGCATCGGGCTAGCTTGGGTCAAAAGCTCCTACAATGAGCAGTTCTTC.